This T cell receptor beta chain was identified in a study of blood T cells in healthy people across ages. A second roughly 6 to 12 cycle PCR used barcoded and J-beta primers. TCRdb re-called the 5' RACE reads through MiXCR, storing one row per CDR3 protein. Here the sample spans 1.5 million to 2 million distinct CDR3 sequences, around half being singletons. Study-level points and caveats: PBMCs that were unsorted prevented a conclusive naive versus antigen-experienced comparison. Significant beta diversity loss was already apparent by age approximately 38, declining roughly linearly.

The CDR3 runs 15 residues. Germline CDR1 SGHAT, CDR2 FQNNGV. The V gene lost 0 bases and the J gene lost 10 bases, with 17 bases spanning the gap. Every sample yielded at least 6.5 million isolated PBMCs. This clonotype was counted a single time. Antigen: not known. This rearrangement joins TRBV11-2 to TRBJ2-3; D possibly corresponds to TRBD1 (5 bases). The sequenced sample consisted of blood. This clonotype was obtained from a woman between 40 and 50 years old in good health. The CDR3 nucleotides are TGTGCCAGCAGCTTAGATCGGGCAGACAGTAGGGCGCAGTATTTT. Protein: CASSLDRADSRAQYF.